The sequence of this T cell receptor beta chain was determined in a study of cytomegalovirus exposure and HLA in healthy donors. The PCR employed 60 Vbeta primers together with 13 Jbeta primers. Original processing notes: Some 10 million of tens of millions of unique TCR beta chains were shared, per a later count. Assay used: immunoSEQ multiplex PCR; TCRdb lists only in-frame clones, some missing. The V and J calls and clone size were taken over from that table, and D and trimming were inferred from the DNA. The data hold around 70,000 clones, with 65% to 80% observed a single time. V lost 1 base to trimming and J lost 0 bases; unmatched junction nucleotides: 5. This CDR3 is 17 amino acids long. Germline V gene sequence: CDR1 SGHTA, CDR2 FQGNSA. A note on this clone: As yet, its antigen is unknown.

Study-level results: Sequencing had likely introduced a cluster of highly shared sequence variants as an artifact. In a later analysis, DRB1 alleles had the most associated TCRs; HLA-C alleles the fewest.

This receptor was taken from a male donor in good health and CMV-seropositive. V gene TRBV7-2 combines with J gene TRBJ2-2, with 7 bases lining up with TRBD2. Sample: PBMCs. CDR3 residues: CASSLVLAGANTGELFF. The DNA of the CDR3 is TGTGCCAGCAGCTTAGTGTTAGCGGGTGCGAACACCGGGGAGCTGTTTTTT.